Listed below are T cell receptor beta chains from one sample, sequenced in a study of blood T cell repertoires in COVID-19. The repertoire was sequenced with immunoSEQ multiplex PCR; TCRdb's copy has only in-frame clones and lacks some. The table records some 100,000 clones, around nine tenths of them present only once. Sequencing was carried out using peripheral blood. Receptors originate from a man in his sixties or seventies with acute or convalescent COVID-19. Each CDR3 is given with its conserved first and last residue. Each record gives: D gene, V gene, J gene, clone size, CDR3 DNA, CDR3 protein. The D gene is left open where the match is weak. Rows give clone size only sometimes, using once, few, many, or a class for an expanded clone.

D: TRBD1; V: TRBV3-1/TRBV3-2; J: TRBJ1-2; size: .; DNA: TGTGCCAGCAGCCAGGGACAGGGCGACGGCTACACCTTC; CDR3: CASSQGQGDGYTF
D: .; V: TRBV5-4; J: TRBJ1-2; size: few; DNA: TGTGCCAGCAGCCCCCTGGACAGAGGGTATGGCTACACCTTC; CDR3: CASSPLDRGYGYTF
D: TRBD1; V: TRBV6-6; J: TRBJ1-6; size: .; DNA: TGTGCCAGCACAAACAGGGGGTCCGTCAGTTCACCCCTCCACTTT; CDR3: CASTNRGSVSSPLHF
D: TRBD2; V: TRBV4-1; J: TRBJ2-7; size: .; DNA: TGCGCCAGCAGCCAAGATAACTCTTCTCCTAGCGGGTACGAGCAGTACTTC; CDR3: CASSQDNSSPSGYEQYF
D: .; V: TRBV3-1/TRBV3-2; J: TRBJ1-2; size: .; DNA: TGTGCCAGCAGCCAAGCTCCCGCGCGGAACTATGGCTACACCTTC; CDR3: CASSQAPARNYGYTF
D: .; V: TRBV5-6; J: TRBJ2-5; size: .; DNA: TGTGCCAGCAGCTTGGAGTCGCGAAAGACCCAGTACTTC; CDR3: CASSLESRKTQYF
D: .; V: TRBV9; J: TRBJ2-5; size: .; DNA: TGTGCCAGCAGCGAGTCACTGATGCAATTGGAGACCCAGTACTTC; CDR3: CASSESLMQLETQYF
D: TRBD1; V: TRBV9; J: TRBJ1-3; size: once; DNA: TGTGCCAGCAGCGTGGGACAGGGAACCAGCTCTGGAAACACCATATATTTT; CDR3: CASSVGQGTSSGNTIYF
D: TRBD1; V: TRBV18; J: TRBJ2-7; size: .; DNA: TGTGCCAGCTCACCCGGGACAGGGTCCTACGAGCAGTACTTC; CDR3: CASSPGTGSYEQYF
D: TRBD2; V: TRBV13; J: TRBJ2-5; size: .; DNA: TGTGCCAGCAGCTTAGGAGGGCTAGCGGGAGGAGGCCAAGAGACCCAGTACTTC; CDR3: CASSLGGLAGGGQETQYF
D: TRBD1; V: TRBV30; J: TRBJ1-2; size: once; DNA: TGTGCCTGGAGTCCCGGGACAGGGGGCCCCAACTATGGCTACACCTTC; CDR3: CAWSPGTGGPNYGYTF
D: TRBD1; V: TRBV7-9; J: TRBJ1-5; size: .; DNA: TGTGCCAGCAGCGCGACAGGGTATAGCAATCAGCCCCAGCATTTT; CDR3: CASSATGYSNQPQHF
D: TRBD1; V: TRBV19; J: TRBJ2-1; size: .; DNA: TGTGCCAGTAGTGCACCGGGACAGGGATCCTACAATGAGCAGTTCTTC; CDR3: CASSAPGQGSYNEQFF
D: .; V: TRBV5-4; J: TRBJ2-7; size: .; DNA: TGTGCCAGCAGGGTAACAGGATCCACCCGCCTGTACGAGCAGTACTTC; CDR3: CASRVTGSTRLYEQYF
D: .; V: TRBV15; J: TRBJ1-1; size: .; DNA: TGTGCCACCAGCAGAGCATCGGGGACTGAAGCTTTCTTT; CDR3: CATSRASGTEAFF
D: .; V: TRBV11-3; J: TRBJ1-1; size: .; DNA: TGTGCCAGCAGCTGGCAGGGGTCTGAAGCTTTCTTT; CDR3: CASSWQGSEAFF
D: TRBD2; V: TRBV5-4; J: TRBJ2-4; size: few; DNA: TGTGCCAGCAGCTTACATCCTGGGGGGGACATTCAGTACTTC; CDR3: CASSLHPGGDIQYF
D: TRBD1; V: TRBV3-1/TRBV3-2; J: TRBJ1-2; size: once; DNA: TGTGCCAGCAGCCAAAGCCCCTCCGGGACAGGGTACTATGGCTACACCTTC; CDR3: CASSQSPSGTGYYGYTF
D: TRBD1; V: TRBV12-5; J: TRBJ1-1; size: .; DNA: TGTGCTAGTGGTTCAGCGACAGGGATGAACACTGAAGCTTTCTTT; CDR3: CASGSATGMNTEAFF
D: .; V: TRBV18; J: TRBJ1-2; size: once; DNA: TGTGCCAGCTCACCACCTAACGAGTTTTATGGCTACACCTTC; CDR3: CASSPPNEFYGYTF
D: .; V: TRBV4-1; J: TRBJ2-7; size: .; DNA: TGCGCCAGCAGCCAAGATGACGGGACTTCCTCCTACGAGCAGTACTTC; CDR3: CASSQDDGTSSYEQYF
D: TRBD2; V: TRBV7-9; J: TRBJ2-1; size: .; DNA: TGTGCCAGCAGCTTTATTAGCGGGAGGGCGACTAATGAGCAGTTCTTC; CDR3: CASSFISGRATNEQFF
D: TRBD2; V: TRBV29-1; J: TRBJ2-1; size: .; DNA: TGCAGCGTTGGGGGGACTAGCATCGTCTACAATGAGCAGTTCTTC; CDR3: CSVGGTSIVYNEQFF
D: TRBD1; V: TRBV14; J: TRBJ2-1; size: .; DNA: TGTGCCAGCAGCGGACAGGGCTATGAGCAGTTCTTC; CDR3: CASSGQGYEQFF
D: TRBD2; V: TRBV14; J: TRBJ2-1; size: once; DNA: TGTGCCAGCAGCCAAGTAGCGGGGACCTACAATGAGCAGTTCTTC; CDR3: CASSQVAGTYNEQFF
D: .; V: TRBV19; J: TRBJ2-3; size: .; DNA: TGTGCCAGTAAGCGAACGGGAGTCACAGATACGCAGTATTTT; CDR3: CASKRTGVTDTQYF
D: .; V: TRBV3-1/TRBV3-2; J: TRBJ2-1; size: .; DNA: TGTGCCAGCAGCCAAGATCAGTACTCCTACAATGAGCAGTTCTTC; CDR3: CASSQDQYSYNEQFF
D: .; V: TRBV18; J: TRBJ1-1; size: .; DNA: TGTGCCAGCTCACCCCGCGGACAGATGTTGAACACTGAAGCTTTCTTT; CDR3: CASSPRGQMLNTEAFF
D: .; V: TRBV10-3; J: TRBJ2-1; size: .; DNA: TGTGCCATCAGGGGGGACATTTCCGAGCAGTTCTTC; CDR3: CAIRGDISEQFF